A selection of T cell receptor beta chains follows, all from one sample in a study of PD-L1 blockade in urothelial cancer. The table came from immunoSEQ multiplex PCR; TCRdb's copy has only in-frame clones and leaves some out. The table records around 43,000 clones, 70% to 90% of them present only once. This material consisted of PBMCs, taken around atezolizumab (anti-PD-L1) treatment. The receptors originated from a donor aged 40 or older with urothelial cancer. The CDR3 runs from the conserved cysteine through the conserved F or W. The order of the fields is V gene, clone size, D gene, J gene, CDR3 DNA, CDR3 protein. The D gene is left open where the match is weak. The size field is filled for only some rows; it gives once, few, many or a size class.

v_gene: TRBV7-9
abundance: NA
d_gene: NA
j_gene: TRBJ2-3
CDR3nt: TGTGCCAGCAGCGCCCGGACAGATTACACAGATACGCAGTATTTT
CDR3aa: CASSARTDYTDTQYF

v_gene: TRBV10-3
abundance: few
d_gene: TRBD2
j_gene: TRBJ2-7
CDR3nt: TGTGCCATCGCGGGACTACCCTACGAGCAGTACTTC
CDR3aa: CAIAGLPYEQYF

v_gene: TRBV6-5
abundance: NA
d_gene: TRBD1
j_gene: TRBJ2-3
CDR3nt: TGTGCCAGCAGCCCCGGGACAGGTCTCTTCGATACGCAGTATTTT
CDR3aa: CASSPGTGLFDTQYF

v_gene: TRBV12-5
abundance: NA
d_gene: NA
j_gene: TRBJ2-3
CDR3nt: TGTGCTAGTGGTACCGCGGGGACGCAGTATTTT
CDR3aa: CASGTAGTQYF

v_gene: TRBV10-3
abundance: NA
d_gene: TRBD2
j_gene: TRBJ2-7
CDR3nt: TGTGCCATCAGGGGACTAGCCAGCTTGGGGGAGCAGTACTTC
CDR3aa: CAIRGLASLGEQYF

v_gene: TRBV5-6
abundance: NA
d_gene: NA
j_gene: TRBJ2-3
CDR3nt: TGTGCCAGCAGCTTGGGTGGAGACCCATCAGATACGCAGTATTTT
CDR3aa: CASSLGGDPSDTQYF

v_gene: TRBV2
abundance: NA
d_gene: NA
j_gene: TRBJ1-3
CDR3nt: TGTGCCAGCAGAAAACAGGCGATCTCTGGAAACACCATATATTTT
CDR3aa: CASRKQAISGNTIYF

v_gene: TRBV5-4
abundance: NA
d_gene: TRBD1
j_gene: TRBJ1-1
CDR3nt: TGTGCCAGCAGCCTACAGGGGATTAACACTGAAGCTTTCTTT
CDR3aa: CASSLQGINTEAFF

v_gene: TRBV28
abundance: once
d_gene: TRBD1
j_gene: TRBJ1-5
CDR3nt: TGTGCCGGCACTTGGGGACAGGGGGCATCTCAGCCCCAGCATTTT
CDR3aa: CAGTWGQGASQPQHF

v_gene: TRBV9
abundance: NA
d_gene: NA
j_gene: TRBJ2-1
CDR3nt: TGTGCCAGCAGCGTAGGGGTAGCAGAATACAATGAGCAGTTCTTC
CDR3aa: CASSVGVAEYNEQFF

v_gene: TRBV27
abundance: NA
d_gene: NA
j_gene: TRBJ1-2
CDR3nt: TGTGCCAGCAGTTTATCGGTCCGCCGGGATGGCTACACCTTC
CDR3aa: CASSLSVRRDGYTF

v_gene: TRBV7-9
abundance: NA
d_gene: TRBD2
j_gene: TRBJ2-1
CDR3nt: TGTGCCAGCAGCGCCCATAGGGGCGGGAGGGGGTTCGGTAATGAGCAGTTCTTC
CDR3aa: CASSAHRGGRGFGNEQFF

v_gene: TRBV5-1
abundance: NA
d_gene: NA
j_gene: TRBJ2-3
CDR3nt: TGCGCCAGCAGCTTGGGTGGTGTTAGCGGCACAGATACGCAGTATTTT
CDR3aa: CASSLGGVSGTDTQYF

v_gene: TRBV27
abundance: NA
d_gene: NA
j_gene: TRBJ2-5
CDR3nt: TGTGCCAGCAGTCAGGACCAAGAGACCCAGTACTTC
CDR3aa: CASSQDQETQYF

v_gene: TRBV7-2
abundance: NA
d_gene: NA
j_gene: TRBJ1-4
CDR3nt: TGTGCCAGCGCGCCACAAAGGGGTGAAAAACTGTTTTTT
CDR3aa: CASAPQRGEKLFF

v_gene: TRBV6-1
abundance: NA
d_gene: TRBD1
j_gene: TRBJ2-7
CDR3nt: TGTGCCAGCAGGACCGGGACAGTTTTAGGCGAGCAGTACTTC
CDR3aa: CASRTGTVLGEQYF

v_gene: TRBV19
abundance: NA
d_gene: NA
j_gene: TRBJ2-7
CDR3nt: TGTGCCAGTAGTATGGAGGGAGTATACGAGCAGTACTTC
CDR3aa: CASSMEGVYEQYF

v_gene: TRBV6-1
abundance: NA
d_gene: NA
j_gene: TRBJ1-1
CDR3nt: TGTGCCAGCAGTGAAGGGCATGGGGGGGTGGACACTGAAGCTTTCTTT
CDR3aa: CASSEGHGGVDTEAFF

v_gene: TRBV5-4
abundance: NA
d_gene: NA
j_gene: TRBJ2-3
CDR3nt: TGTGCCAGCAGCCTAGGGACACCCCAAGGGGCAGATACGCAGTATTTT
CDR3aa: CASSLGTPQGADTQYF

v_gene: TRBV7-2
abundance: NA
d_gene: TRBD2
j_gene: TRBJ2-7
CDR3nt: TGTGCCAGCACCACGGGGGCTAGCGGGGCCCCCTACGAGCAGTACTTC
CDR3aa: CASTTGASGAPYEQYF

v_gene: TRBV7-6
abundance: NA
d_gene: TRBD2
j_gene: TRBJ2-1
CDR3nt: TGTGCCAGCAGCGGACGGGGGACTAGCGGGGCTTACAATGAGCAGTTCTTC
CDR3aa: CASSGRGTSGAYNEQFF

v_gene: TRBV7-3
abundance: NA
d_gene: NA
j_gene: TRBJ1-1
CDR3nt: TGTGCCAGCAGCTTGGGTGGAGGAGCGAACACTGAAGCTTTCTTT
CDR3aa: CASSLGGGANTEAFF

v_gene: TRBV5-8
abundance: NA
d_gene: TRBD2
j_gene: TRBJ2-7
CDR3nt: TGTGCCAGCAGCTTGAGCGGGATCTACGAGCAGTACTTC
CDR3aa: CASSLSGIYEQYF

v_gene: TRBV18
abundance: NA
d_gene: NA
j_gene: TRBJ2-3
CDR3nt: TGTGCCAGCTCACCTACAGGGCCCATGGGCACAGATACGCAGTATTTT
CDR3aa: CASSPTGPMGTDTQYF

v_gene: TRBV7-6
abundance: few
d_gene: TRBD2
j_gene: TRBJ2-5
CDR3nt: TGTGCCAGCAGCGCCGTTAGCGGGAGGACCAAGGAGACCCAGTACTTC
CDR3aa: CASSAVSGRTKETQYF

v_gene: TRBV4-1
abundance: NA
d_gene: NA
j_gene: TRBJ2-5
CDR3nt: TGCGCCAGCAGCCAAGGCCGAGGCCTGGGCCCGAGGGGGACCGAGGGGCAAGAGACCCAGTACTTC
CDR3aa: CASSQGRGLGPRGTEGQETQYF

v_gene: TRBV11-2
abundance: NA
d_gene: NA
j_gene: TRBJ2-5
CDR3nt: TGTGCCAGCAGCCCAACAGGGTCCCCAAAAGAGACCCAGTACTTC
CDR3aa: CASSPTGSPKETQYF

v_gene: TRBV4-3
abundance: NA
d_gene: NA
j_gene: TRBJ2-2
CDR3nt: TGCGCCAGCAGCCAAGCCCTAATTGGACGTAGGGGCACCGGGGAGCTGTTTTTT
CDR3aa: CASSQALIGRRGTGELFF

v_gene: TRBV18
abundance: NA
d_gene: NA
j_gene: TRBJ1-3
CDR3nt: TGTGCCAGCTCACCACCGCCCGGGGTGGCCGGAAACACCATATATTTT
CDR3aa: CASSPPPGVAGNTIYF

v_gene: TRBV10-2
abundance: NA
d_gene: TRBD1
j_gene: TRBJ1-1
CDR3nt: TGCGCCAGCATGTCCGGACAGGGGAGGTTCAACACTGAAGCTTTCTTT
CDR3aa: CASMSGQGRFNTEAFF

v_gene: TRBV11-1
abundance: few
d_gene: TRBD2
j_gene: TRBJ2-5
CDR3nt: TGTGCCAGCAGCTGGCTAGCGGGAGGAGAGACCCAGTACTTC
CDR3aa: CASSWLAGGETQYF

v_gene: TRBV7-2
abundance: NA
d_gene: TRBD1
j_gene: TRBJ2-3
CDR3nt: TGTGCCAGCAGCAAGGGACAGATCCCCACAGATACGCAGTATTTT
CDR3aa: CASSKGQIPTDTQYF

v_gene: TRBV6-5
abundance: NA
d_gene: TRBD1
j_gene: TRBJ2-5
CDR3nt: TGTGCCAGCAGTCAACAGGGGGCGCGGGGGACCCAGTACTTC
CDR3aa: CASSQQGARGTQYF

v_gene: TRBV5-1
abundance: NA
d_gene: TRBD2
j_gene: TRBJ2-1
CDR3nt: TGCGCCAGCAGCCCCGGACTAGCCCATCTTGAGCAGTTCTTC
CDR3aa: CASSPGLAHLEQFF

v_gene: TRBV10-3
abundance: NA
d_gene: NA
j_gene: TRBJ1-5
CDR3nt: TGTGCCATCAGTGAGTTCTGGGGCTCGGGGCCCCAGCATTTT
CDR3aa: CAISEFWGSGPQHF

v_gene: TRBV5-8
abundance: NA
d_gene: TRBD2
j_gene: TRBJ2-1
CDR3nt: TGTGCCAGCAGCCCCCGGAGCGGGGGCTACAATGAGCAGTTCTTC
CDR3aa: CASSPRSGGYNEQFF

v_gene: TRBV5-1
abundance: few
d_gene: TRBD2
j_gene: TRBJ2-7
CDR3nt: TGCGCCAGCGCCGCCCGGGAGGGCGGCTACGAGCAGTACTTC
CDR3aa: CASAAREGGYEQYF

v_gene: TRBV19
abundance: NA
d_gene: NA
j_gene: TRBJ2-7
CDR3nt: TGTGCCAGTAGTCCAGGGACCTACGAGCAGTACTTC
CDR3aa: CASSPGTYEQYF

v_gene: TRBV5-1
abundance: NA
d_gene: NA
j_gene: TRBJ1-1
CDR3nt: TGCGCCAGCAGCTTAGGGGAACAGGGAATTGCTGAAGCTTTCTTT
CDR3aa: CASSLGEQGIAEAFF

v_gene: TRBV11-2
abundance: NA
d_gene: NA
j_gene: TRBJ1-3
CDR3nt: TGTGCCAGCAGCTTAGCCGGGGGCTCTGGAAACACCATATATTTT
CDR3aa: CASSLAGGSGNTIYF

v_gene: TRBV5-4
abundance: NA
d_gene: TRBD2
j_gene: TRBJ2-2
CDR3nt: TGTGCCAGCAGCTTTTCGGGGGGGTCCACCGGGGAGCTGTTTTTT
CDR3aa: CASSFSGGSTGELFF

v_gene: TRBV29-1
abundance: once
d_gene: NA
j_gene: TRBJ1-2
CDR3nt: TGCAGCGTCAACAGGGATGGTGGTGGCTACACCTTC
CDR3aa: CSVNRDGGGYTF

v_gene: TRBV11-2
abundance: NA
d_gene: NA
j_gene: TRBJ2-7
CDR3nt: TGTGCCAGCAGCTTCGGGGTCAACGAGCAGTACTTC
CDR3aa: CASSFGVNEQYF

v_gene: TRBV18
abundance: NA
d_gene: NA
j_gene: TRBJ2-3
CDR3nt: TGTGCCAGCTCACCACTGGGGCAGACTAGCACAGATACGCAGTATTTT
CDR3aa: CASSPLGQTSTDTQYF

v_gene: TRBV6-1
abundance: NA
d_gene: NA
j_gene: TRBJ2-3
CDR3nt: TGTGCCAGCAGTATACTGACTCCTGATACGCAGTATTTT
CDR3aa: CASSILTPDTQYF

v_gene: TRBV7-9
abundance: NA
d_gene: NA
j_gene: TRBJ2-1
CDR3nt: TGTGCCAGCAGCCAACACGGTAGGAGGGGTGAGCAGTTCTTC
CDR3aa: CASSQHGRRGEQFF

v_gene: TRBV25-1
abundance: NA
d_gene: NA
j_gene: TRBJ2-5
CDR3nt: TGTGCCAGCAGTGAATTGGGGCAGGGCCGAGGAGAGACCCAGTACTTC
CDR3aa: CASSELGQGRGETQYF

v_gene: TRBV7-2
abundance: NA
d_gene: NA
j_gene: TRBJ1-2
CDR3nt: TGTGCCAGCAGTCCCAGTGGAGGGCGCAGGGGCTACACCTTC
CDR3aa: CASSPSGGRRGYTF

v_gene: TRBV6-5
abundance: NA
d_gene: TRBD1
j_gene: TRBJ1-3
CDR3nt: TGTGCCAGCAGTTACTCGGGCAACAGGGGTTCAGACACCATATATTTT
CDR3aa: CASSYSGNRGSDTIYF

v_gene: TRBV6-5
abundance: once
d_gene: TRBD1
j_gene: TRBJ2-3
CDR3nt: TGTGCCAGCAGGAGGGGGCAACGCACAGATACGCAGTATTTT
CDR3aa: CASRRGQRTDTQYF

v_gene: TRBV2
abundance: NA
d_gene: NA
j_gene: TRBJ1-5
CDR3nt: TGTGCCAGCAGCCTGGGCGTCCCCTTAAATCAGCCCCAGCATTTT
CDR3aa: CASSLGVPLNQPQHF

v_gene: TRBV28
abundance: once
d_gene: NA
j_gene: TRBJ2-7
CDR3nt: TGTGCCAGCAGTCACGGACTCCCTTACGAGCAGTACTTC
CDR3aa: CASSHGLPYEQYF